Listed here is a single T cell receptor beta chain. The antigen remains unidentified. This CDR3 spans 20 amino acids. V gave up 4 bases and J gave up 2 bases; unmatched junction bases: 16. Looked up from germline, CDR1 is SGDLS and CDR2 is YYNGEE. This specimen comes from a study of T cells in localized non-small cell lung cancer. Study observations and caveats: The study detected a median roughly 50 of the top 100 tumor clones in adjacent lung. Uninvolved nearby lung showed the greatest T cell clonality, exceeding that found in tumor. The tumor had only one region sequenced, so heterogeneity remains possible. Density of T cells in blood, when higher, went with longer overall survival.

The repertoire was sequenced with immunoSEQ multiplex PCR; TCRdb's copy has only in-frame clones and lacks some. The sample has just over 70,000 clones; roughly nine tenths are singletons. The receptor's source is a male donor at least 60 years old with stage III squamous cell lung carcinoma. The sequences come from peripheral blood, collected before any cancer treatment. The chain recombines TRBV9 with TRBJ1-6; the match to TRBD1 covers 9 bases. CDR3 sequence (DNA): TGTGCCAGCAGCCCCCACCCCCGGGACAGGGTCTCAACCTATAATTCACCCCTCCACTTT. Amino acids: CASSPHPRDRVSTYNSPLHF.